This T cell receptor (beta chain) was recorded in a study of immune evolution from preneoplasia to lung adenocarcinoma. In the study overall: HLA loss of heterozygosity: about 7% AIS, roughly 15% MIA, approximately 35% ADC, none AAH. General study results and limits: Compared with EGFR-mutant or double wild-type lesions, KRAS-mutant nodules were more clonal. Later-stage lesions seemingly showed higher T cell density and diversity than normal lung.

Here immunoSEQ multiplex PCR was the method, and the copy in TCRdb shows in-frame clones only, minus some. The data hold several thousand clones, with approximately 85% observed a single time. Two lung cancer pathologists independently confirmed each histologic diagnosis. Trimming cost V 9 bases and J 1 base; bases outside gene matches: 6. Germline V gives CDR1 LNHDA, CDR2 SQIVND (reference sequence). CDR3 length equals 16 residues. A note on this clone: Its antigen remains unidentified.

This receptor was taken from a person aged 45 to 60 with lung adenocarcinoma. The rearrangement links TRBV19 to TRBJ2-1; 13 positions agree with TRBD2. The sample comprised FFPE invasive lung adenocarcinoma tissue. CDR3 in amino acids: CASNPGLAGSYNEQFF. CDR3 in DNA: TGTGCCAGCAATCCGGGACTAGCGGGATCCTACAATGAGCAGTTCTTC. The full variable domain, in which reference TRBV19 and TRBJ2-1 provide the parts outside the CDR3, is DGGITQSPKYLFRKEGQNVTLSCEQNLNHDAMYWYRQDPGQGLRLIYYSQIVNDFQKGDIAEGYSVSREKKESFPLTVTSAQKNPTAFYLCASNPGLAGSYNEQFFGPGTRLTVL.